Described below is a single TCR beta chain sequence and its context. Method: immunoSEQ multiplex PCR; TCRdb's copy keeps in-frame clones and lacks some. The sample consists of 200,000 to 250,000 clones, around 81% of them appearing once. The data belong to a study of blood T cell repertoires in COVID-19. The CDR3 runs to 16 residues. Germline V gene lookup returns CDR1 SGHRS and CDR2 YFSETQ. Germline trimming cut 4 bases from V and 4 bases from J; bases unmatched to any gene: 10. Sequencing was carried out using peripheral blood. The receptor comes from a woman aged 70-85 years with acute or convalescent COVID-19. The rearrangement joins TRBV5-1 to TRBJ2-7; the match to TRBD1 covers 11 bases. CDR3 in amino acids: CASSPLGQGARYEQYF. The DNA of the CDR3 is TGCGCCAGCAGCCCTCTCGGACAGGGGGCTCGTTACGAGCAGTACTTC. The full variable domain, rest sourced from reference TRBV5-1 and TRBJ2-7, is KAGVTQTPRYLIKTRGQQVTLSCSPISGHRSVSWYQQTPGQGLQFLFEYFSETQRNKGNFPGRFSGRQFSNSRSEMNVSTLELGDSALYLCASSPLGQGARYEQYFGPGTRLTVT.